The present T cell receptor (beta chain) was sequenced within a study of human T cells and chemical hapten exposure. TCRdb re-called the RACE reads with MiXCR, one entry per CDR3 protein. The sample shows around 260,000 distinct CDR3 sequences, 7.5% to 9% of them seen only once. A remark on this clonotype: Its antigen is not identified.

The CDR3 is 14 amino acids. The germline V and J ends were trimmed by 0 bases and 3 bases, with 5 bases remaining between them. CDR1 is LGHNA, CDR2 YNFKEQ, per germline. The time point denotes: pre-sensitization, week 0. The treatment here: therapeutic diphenylcyclopropenone sensitization with weekly scalp DPC. At every patch-test visit, blood was drawn before the patch test was applied. Study findings and constraints: Expanded TCRs clustered into significantly more large CDR3 similarity groups than controls, the analysis revealed.

The sequenced sample was whole blood, obtained in connection with sensitization to the hapten diphenylcyclopropenone (DPC). The TCR comes from a woman aged 35 to 49 with alopecia areata. Some clones in this sample may be carry-over from other donors' samples. The gene calls are TRBV4-2 and TRBJ2-2; no reliable D call. This CDR3 reads CASSQDTDTGELFF. The DNA of the CDR3 is TGTGCCAGCAGCCAAGATACAGACACCGGGGAGCTGTTTTTT.